This T cell receptor beta chain was profiled in a study of human T cells and chemical hapten exposure. Time point defined: pre-sensitization, week 0. The treatment is: therapeutic diphenylcyclopropenone sensitization with weekly scalp DPC. TCRdb reanalysed the RACE reads using MiXCR and keeps one entry per CDR3 protein. The profile covers about 260,000 distinct CDR3 sequences, with approximately 8.6% appearing a single time and over 2% taken by the ten largest. This clonotype was detected only a few times. V shed 3 bases and J shed 6 bases, with 9 bases lying between them. The CDR3 consists of 13 residues. Germline-derived CDR1 and CDR2 are SGHTA and FQGNSA.

Here the sequenced sample was whole blood, taken in connection with sensitization to the hapten diphenylcyclopropenone (DPC). The sequence was collected from a middle-aged woman with alopecia areata. Some clones in this sample may be carry-over from other donors' samples. The rearrangement uses TRBV7-2 and TRBJ1-5; TRBD1 is a possible D gene (5 bases). The CDR3 protein is CASSLFQGQPQHF. The CDR3 DNA is TGTGCCAGCAGCTTGTTTCAGGGTCAGCCCCAGCATTTT.